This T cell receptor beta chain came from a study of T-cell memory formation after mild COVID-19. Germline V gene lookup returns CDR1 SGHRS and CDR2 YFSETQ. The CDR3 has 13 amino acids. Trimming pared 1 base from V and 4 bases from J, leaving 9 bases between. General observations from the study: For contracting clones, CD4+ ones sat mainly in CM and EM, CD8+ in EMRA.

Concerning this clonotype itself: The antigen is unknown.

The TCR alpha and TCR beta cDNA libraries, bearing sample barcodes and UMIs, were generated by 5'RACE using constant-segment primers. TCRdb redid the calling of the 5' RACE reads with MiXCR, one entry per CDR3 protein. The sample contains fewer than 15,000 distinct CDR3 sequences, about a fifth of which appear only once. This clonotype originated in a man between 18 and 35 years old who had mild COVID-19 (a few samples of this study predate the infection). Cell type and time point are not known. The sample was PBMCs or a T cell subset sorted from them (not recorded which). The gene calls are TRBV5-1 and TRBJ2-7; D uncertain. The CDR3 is CASSLYVDYEQYF. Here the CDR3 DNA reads TGCGCCAGCAGCTTGTACGTGGATTACGAGCAGTACTTC.